Listed below are T cell receptor beta chains from one sample, sequenced in a study of blood T cell repertoires in COVID-19. Clones were sequenced by immunoSEQ multiplex PCR, and TCRdb holds only the in-frame ones, with some missing. The data contain approximately 90,000 clones, 85% of them singletons. The sequencing input was peripheral blood. The receptors were gathered from a man between 50 and 59 years old with acute or convalescent COVID-19. Both conserved end residues are part of each CDR3. D genes are given only for firm matches. Not every row has a clone size; where given, it reads once, few, many or a size class.

j_gene,d_gene,abundance,v_gene,CDR3aa,CDR3nt
TRBJ1-2,-,-,TRBV5-5,CASSLRQGGNYGYTF,TGTGCCAGCAGCTTGCGGCAGGGAGGTAACTATGGCTACACCTTC
TRBJ1-6,TRBD1,-,TRBV3-1/TRBV3-2,CASSQATGTNSPLHF,TGTGCCAGCAGCCAAGCGACAGGGACCAATTCACCCCTCCACTTT
TRBJ1-1,-,-,TRBV11-1,CASSLEEVTEAFF,TGTGCCAGCAGCTTAGAGGAGGTAACTGAAGCTTTCTTT
TRBJ1-5,-,-,TRBV12-5,CASAREKDQPQHF,TGTGCTAGTGCCAGGGAAAAGGATCAGCCCCAGCATTTT
TRBJ2-5,TRBD2,-,TRBV7-8,CASSSALAGGASWETQYF,TGTGCCAGCAGCTCTGCACTAGCGGGGGGGGCCAGTTGGGAGACCCAGTACTTC
TRBJ1-4,-,-,TRBV29-1,CSVGAGEEKLFF,TGCAGCGTTGGGGCAGGGGAAGAAAAACTGTTTTTT
TRBJ2-3,TRBD2,-,TRBV20-1,CSASDSGGGGDTQYF,TGCAGTGCTAGTGATAGCGGGGGTGGAGGAGATACGCAGTATTTT
TRBJ2-1,TRBD1,few,TRBV24-1,CATSGGQGVNEQFF,TGTGCCACCAGTGGGGGACAGGGCGTCAATGAGCAGTTCTTC
TRBJ1-1,-,-,TRBV4-1,CASSLTVNTEAFF,TGCGCCAGCAGCCTTACAGTGAACACTGAAGCTTTCTTT
TRBJ2-3,TRBD2,-,TRBV5-8,CASSSGTSATDTQYF,TGTGCCAGCAGCTCCGGGACTAGCGCGACAGATACGCAGTATTTT
TRBJ2-5,TRBD2,few,TRBV29-1,CSVNPGTSGGADQYF,TGCAGCGTCAACCCCGGGACTAGCGGGGGGGCGGACCAGTACTTC
TRBJ1-6,TRBD1,-,TRBV28,CASSLHGTANSPLHF,TGTGCCAGCAGCCTGCATGGGACAGCTAATTCACCCCTCCACTTT
TRBJ2-7,-,-,TRBV10-3,CAISAGNEQYF,TGTGCCATCAGTGCAGGGAACGAGCAGTACTTC
TRBJ2-2,-,-,TRBV7-7,CASSDAGYDTGELFF,TGTGCCAGCAGCGATGCGGGATACGACACCGGGGAGCTGTTTTTT
TRBJ2-3,TRBD1,-,TRBV14,CASSPNRGSGPDTQYF,TGTGCCAGCAGCCCCAACAGGGGTTCAGGTCCCGATACGCAGTATTTT
TRBJ2-1,TRBD2,-,TRBV12-3/TRBV12-4,CASRSREGNEQFF,TGTGCCAGCAGGAGCAGGGAGGGCAATGAGCAGTTCTTC
TRBJ1-5,-,-,TRBV11-2,CASSLTGTHNQPQHF,TGTGCCAGCAGCCTGACCGGGACACATAATCAGCCCCAGCATTTT
TRBJ2-1,-,-,TRBV6-5,CASRTSVSYNEQFF,TGTGCCAGCAGGACTTCTGTCTCCTACAATGAGCAGTTCTTC
TRBJ1-6,-,-,TRBV5-1,CASSFKGGDSPLHF,TGCGCCAGCAGCTTCAAGGGCGGGGATTCACCCCTCCACTTT
TRBJ1-1,-,few,TRBV5-8,CASSLGGGERNTEAFF,TGTGCCAGCAGCTTGGGCGGGGGCGAGAGGAACACTGAAGCTTTCTTT
TRBJ2-2,-,-,TRBV29-1,CSVARVAGELFF,TGCAGCGTTGCCAGGGTGGCCGGGGAGCTGTTTTTT
TRBJ2-3,TRBD1,-,TRBV18,CASSPSGGTDTQYF,TGTGCCAGCTCACCATCAGGGGGAACAGATACGCAGTATTTT
TRBJ2-7,TRBD1,-,TRBV28,CASRGTGNSYEQYF,TGTGCCAGCAGGGGGACAGGGAATTCCTACGAGCAGTACTTC
TRBJ2-1,TRBD2,-,TRBV7-6,CASSLEDGGANEQFF,TGTGCCAGCAGCTTAGAAGACGGGGGGGCAAATGAGCAGTTCTTC
TRBJ1-4,TRBD1,-,TRBV5-3,CARSLNRGTATNEKLFF,TGTGCCAGAAGCTTAAACAGGGGGACTGCAACTAATGAAAAACTGTTTTTT
TRBJ2-7,TRBD1,once,TRBV12-3/TRBV12-4,CASRSGTGAEQYF,TGTGCCAGCAGGTCCGGGACAGGGGCCGAGCAGTACTTC
TRBJ2-7,TRBD1,-,TRBV5-1,CASSQGQGLYEQYF,TGCGCCAGCAGCCAGGGACAGGGTCTCTACGAGCAGTACTTC
TRBJ2-3,-,-,TRBV4-1,CASSQDRAREVFTDTQYF,TGCGCCAGCAGCCAAGATCGGGCCAGGGAGGTTTTTACAGATACGCAGTATTTT
TRBJ2-3,TRBD2,-,TRBV25-1,CASSESSGSGTDTQYF,TGTGCCAGCAGTGAATCCAGCGGGAGCGGCACAGATACGCAGTATTTT
TRBJ2-1,TRBD2,few,TRBV18,CASSYGTSATYNEQFF,TGTGCCAGCTCATACGGGACTAGCGCAACCTACAATGAGCAGTTCTTC
TRBJ1-6,TRBD1,few,TRBV6-6,CASSMTGLRSPLHF,TGTGCCAGCAGCATGACAGGGTTACGATCACCCCTCCACTTT
TRBJ1-2,-,-,TRBV6-5,CASHTDYGYTF,TGTGCCAGCCACACAGACTATGGCTACACCTTC
TRBJ1-2,TRBD1,-,TRBV3-1/TRBV3-2,CASSQGQGNYGYTF,TGTGCCAGCAGCCAGGGACAGGGTAACTATGGCTACACCTTC
TRBJ1-2,TRBD1,-,TRBV7-8,CASSRGQSSNYGYTF,TGTGCCAGCAGCCGGGGACAGAGCTCTAACTATGGCTACACCTTC
TRBJ2-3,TRBD2,-,TRBV27,CASSFWLAGPTDTQYF,TGTGCCAGCAGTTTTTGGTTAGCGGGGCCTACAGATACGCAGTATTTT
TRBJ2-3,-,-,TRBV7-3,CASSLSSFRGDTQYF,TGTGCCAGCAGCTTAAGCTCGTTTCGAGGGGATACGCAGTATTTT
TRBJ1-1,-,-,TRBV28,CASGLGGNTEAFF,TGTGCCAGCGGCTTAGGGGGAAACACTGAAGCTTTCTTT
TRBJ2-7,-,-,TRBV4-1,CASSQEAASYEQYF,TGCGCCAGCAGCCAAGAGGCGGCATCTTACGAGCAGTACTTC
TRBJ2-2,-,many,TRBV10-1,CASSEEGLPRGELFF,TGCGCCAGCAGTGAGGAGGGCCTCCCGAGGGGGGAGCTGTTTTTT
TRBJ2-3,-,-,TRBV18,CASSPGGTIRNTQYF,TGTGCCAGCTCACCAGGGGGGACCATCAGGAATACGCAGTATTTT
TRBJ1-4,-,-,TRBV11-2,CASSPTTAYNEKLFF,TGTGCCAGCAGCCCTACAACAGCCTACAATGAAAAACTGTTTTTT
TRBJ2-2,-,few,TRBV11-3,CASSLAQTGELFF,TGTGCCAGCAGCTTAGCCCAGACCGGGGAGCTGTTTTTT
TRBJ2-3,-,-,TRBV5-1,CASSPASRLSTDTQYF,TGCGCCAGCAGCCCCGCGAGCAGACTAAGCACAGATACGCAGTATTTT
TRBJ2-1,-,-,TRBV12-3/TRBV12-4,CASSLGGQGQFF,TGTGCCAGCAGTTTAGGGGGGCAGGGCCAGTTCTTC
TRBJ1-1,-,once,TRBV4-3,CASSRDTGNTEAFF,TGCGCCAGCAGCCGGGACACAGGGAACACTGAAGCTTTCTTT
TRBJ1-2,TRBD1,-,TRBV27,CASSFRGGDNYGYTF,TGTGCCAGCAGTTTTCGAGGGGGCGATAACTATGGCTACACCTTC
TRBJ2-7,-,once,TRBV6-5,CASTLGPGFYEQYF,TGTGCCAGCACCCTAGGCCCTGGATTCTACGAGCAGTACTTC
TRBJ1-5,-,-,TRBV12-3/TRBV12-4,CASSGAGNQPQHF,TGTGCCAGCAGTGGGGCAGGCAATCAGCCCCAGCATTTT
TRBJ2-5,-,-,TRBV5-1,CASSSALNTKETQYF,TGCGCCAGCAGCTCAGCGTTAAACACCAAAGAGACCCAGTACTTC
TRBJ1-4,TRBD1,-,TRBV5-4,CASSPRDSEKLFF,TGTGCCAGCAGCCCGCGGGACAGCGAAAAACTGTTTTTT
TRBJ1-5,TRBD1,-,TRBV2,CASSGTGGNQPQHF,TGTGCCAGCAGTGGGACAGGGGGCAATCAGCCCCAGCATTTT
TRBJ1-2,-,-,TRBV19,CASSIVGTFPVDGYTF,TGTGCCAGTAGTATAGTCGGGACTTTCCCGGTGGATGGCTACACCTTC
TRBJ1-1,TRBD1,-,TRBV28,CASSPGQAIGNTEAFF,TGTGCCAGCAGCCCGGGACAGGCGATAGGGAACACTGAAGCTTTCTTT
TRBJ2-5,-,-,TRBV15,CATSRGGGQETQYF,TGTGCCACCAGCAGAGGTGGGGGGCAAGAGACCCAGTACTTC
TRBJ2-5,-,-,TRBV7-2,CASSLGLGGETQYF,TGTGCCAGCAGCTTAGGCTTGGGGGGAGAGACCCAGTACTTC
TRBJ1-4,-,few,TRBV30,CAWTAHGEKLFF,TGTGCCTGGACCGCCCACGGGGAAAAACTGTTTTTT
TRBJ1-3,-,-,TRBV5-4,CASSLGQGAGNTIYF,TGTGCCAGCAGCTTGGGGCAGGGTGCTGGAAACACCATATATTTT